The text below deals with one T cell receptor (beta chain). Researchers ran the PCR with 60 Vbeta and 13 Jbeta primers. Profiled with immunoSEQ multiplex PCR; TCRdb holds only in-frame clones, not every one. This table holds about 120,000 clones. The data derive from a study of cytomegalovirus exposure and HLA in healthy donors. Per the germline V gene, CDR1 is WNHNN and CDR2 is SYGVQD (reference sequence). J was trimmed by 5 bases and V by 0 bases; bases with no gene match: 4. The CDR3 spans 15 residues. J is TRBJ2-7 and V is TRBV10-1, with TRBD2 identical over 10 bases. The sequence came from a young man in good health and CMV-seronegative. The sequencing input was PBMCs. The CDR3 DNA reads as TGCGCCAGCAGTGAGTCGGCTAGCGGGAGTAACGAGCAGTACTTC. Translated: CASSESASGSNEQYF.